Presented here are 5 T cell receptor beta chains from one specimen sequenced in a study of identical twins' blood T cells. MiXCR was run by TCRdb on the 5' RACE reads, yielding one entry per CDR3 protein. The sample yields fewer than 450,000 distinct CDR3 sequences, about 28% seen once. Specimen: PBMCs. These receptors originate from a woman between 18 and 55 years old in good health.

V is TRBV4-3 and J is TRBJ1-3; D is ambiguous. V was shortened by 1 base and J by 4 bases, with 14 bases between the two germline ends. This CDR3 region has 16 residues. Germline V gene lookup returns CDR1 LGHNA and CDR2 YSLEER. The CDR3 coding sequence is TGCGCCAGCAGCCAAGCGGTTCAGCGGCCGGGAAACACCATATATTTT. Translated: CASSQAVQRPGNTIYF.

This clonotype showed up just a few times. This chain links TRBV11-2 with TRBJ1-1; 8 positions agree with TRBD1. CDR1 is SGHAT and CDR2 is FQNNGV in the germline V gene. The CDR3 runs to 16 residues. The V and J ends lost 3 bases and 2 bases, in that order; junction bases with no gene match: 8. CDR3 amino acids: CASSFGRGHPNTEAFF. CDR3 nucleotides: TGTGCCAGCAGCTTCGGCAGGGGGCATCCCAACACTGAAGCTTTCTTT.

The chain has TRBV27 and TRBJ1-1, with a possible D match to TRBD1 (6 bases). CDR1 is MNHEY and CDR2 is SMNVEV in the germline V gene (reference sequence). With 6 bases removed from V and 6 bases from J, the gap between germline ends came to 20 bases. The CDR3 sequence is 15 residues long. The CDR3 DNA is TGTGCCAGCAGGTCACCCATACAGGGAATAGCTGAAGCTTTCTTT. Amino acids: CASRSPIQGIAEAFF.

This clonotype was detected ten times or more. The V and J genes are TRBV29-1 and TRBJ2-1; 9 bases line up with TRBD2. CDR1 and CDR2 from the germline V gene are SQVTM and ANQGSEA. CDR3 length: 15 amino acids. V dropped 7 bases and J dropped 1; count of bases not matched to a gene: 8. The CDR3, as DNA: TGCAGCGGCCACGGGACTAGCTTTTCCTACAATGAGCAGTTCTTC. Translating gives CSGHGTSFSYNEQFF.

This clonotype was detected a few times. This chain uses TRBV19 with TRBJ2-7; 8 nucleotides line up with TRBD1. This CDR3 comprises 13 residues. The ends lost 6 bases at V and 2 bases at J; junction bases unmatched: 3. Germline CDR1 reads LNHDA; CDR2 reads SQIVND (reference sequence). The CDR3 sequence: CASRGQETYEQYF. The CDR3 nucleotides read TGTGCCAGTAGGGGACAGGAAACCTACGAGCAGTACTTC.